This T cell receptor (beta chain) was identified during a study of CD4 T cells in relation to SARS-CoV-2 and coronaviruses. Across the study: ViraFEST: approximately nine-day antigen culture of PBMCs, then TCR beta CDR3 sequencing.

Only in-frame clones appear in the TCRdb table, and some are missing; sequencing was by immunoSEQ multiplex PCR. The repertoire holds tens of thousands of clones, with around 74% as singletons. Germline V gene sequence: CDR1 SGHVS, CDR2 FQNEAQ. CDR3 length: 15 residues. V lost 6 bases to trimming and J lost 4 bases, with 18 bases between them. Unexposed donor CD4+ T cells date from about 2011-2018, before the COVID-19 pandemic. After roughly 9 days of culture, CD4+ T cells were isolated. As cell numbers allowed, unexposed-donor CD4+ T cells faced SARS-CoV-2 S/N and four cold-coronavirus spikes. With regard to this clone: Antigen unknown.

Sequencing was performed on CD4+ T cells from PBMCs, cultured in vitro. This rearrangement joins TRBV7-8 to TRBJ1-1; D gene unclear. The TCR was taken from a human donor in good health. In DNA form, the CDR3 reads TGTGCCAGCAGTTTCATCGGATGGTCGAGCACTGAAGCTTTCTTT. As protein: CASSFIGWSSTEAFF.